These 15 T cell receptor beta chains originate from one sample sequenced in a study of blood T cell repertoires in COVID-19 (dated by TCRdb to the early 2020s). The library relied on the immunoSEQ multiplex PCR assay. This immuneACCESS table, as held by TCRdb, lists in-frame sequences with V and J called but not all clones. Of the missing ones, under half trace to an unresolved V gene in checked studies; the others have no known cause. The table for this sample lists 150,000 to 200,000 clones; around 76% of them were counted only once. Together, the top ten hold less than 20% of the sample. Material for sequencing was PBMCs or T cells enriched from blood (not recorded which). The receptor source for this set is a woman in her 50s with acute COVID-19.

This clone was observed a handful of times. The rearrangement joins TRBV7-6 to TRBJ2-1; D uncertain. V was trimmed by 5 bases and J by 5 bases, leaving 4 bases between them. Germline CDR1 and CDR2: SGHVS and FNYEAQ. This CDR3 has 11 amino acids. CDR3 protein: CASSQNNEQFF. In nucleotides, the CDR3 is TGTGCCAGCAGCCAAAACAATGAGCAGTTCTTC.

The chain is built from TRBV4-1 and TRBJ1-2, with TRBD1 as a possible D gene (5 bases). Germline V gene data show CDR1 as MGHRA and CDR2 as YSYEKL. V was pared by 8 bases and J by 3 bases, with 19 bases between. This CDR3 is 15 amino acids long. The CDR3, as DNA: TGCGCCAGCCGAAAGCAGGGCCTCGTGTACTATGGCTACACCTTC. Translating gives CASRKQGLVYYGYTF.

The rearrangement uses TRBV5-1 and TRBJ2-5, with 7 positions matching TRBD1. The germline V gene encodes CDR1 SGHRS and CDR2 YFSETQ. V shed 3 bases, J shed 1 base, and the junction held 9 bases outside the gene matches. This CDR3 contains 16 residues. In nucleotides, the CDR3 is TGCGCCAGCAGCTCCCAGACAGGGACCTTCCAAGAGACCCAGTACTTC. Translation gives CASSSQTGTFQETQYF.

The CDR3 here is CASGPGGRRGSTDTQYF. The CDR3 coding sequence is TGTGCTAGTGGTCCGGGGGGACGCCGGGGGAGCACAGATACGCAGTATTTT. The genes are TRBV12-5 and TRBJ2-3; 7 nucleotides match TRBD2. This CDR3 is built from 17 residues. Germline CDR1 is LGHNT and CDR2 is FRNRAP. Trimming took 5 bases from V and 0 from J; bases not matched to a gene: 11.

This clone was detected only once. The chain recombines TRBV21-1 with TRBJ2-7; no check of the table's D call, TRBD1, against the DNA was made. TRBV21-1 is shown as a pseudogene. The CDR3 covers 15 residues. CDR3 sequence: CASSKGGDRGVEQYV. The CDR3 DNA reads TGTGCCAGCAGCAAAGGGGGGGACAGGGGCGTGGAGCAGTACGTC.

The V call is TRBV9, the J call TRBJ2-5; 11 nucleotides line up with TRBD2. Trimming took 4 bases from V and 2 from J; bases not matched to a gene: 7. The CDR3 loop spans 16 amino acids. From germline, CDR1 is SGDLS and CDR2 YYNGEE. The CDR3 is CASSSRGLAVQETQYF. Here the CDR3 DNA reads TGTGCCAGCAGCTCACGGGGACTAGCGGTACAAGAGACCCAGTACTTC.

This clone was seen only once. The rearrangement joins TRBV28 to TRBJ1-6; no clear D gene. Germline lookup yields CDR1 MDHEN and CDR2 SYDVKM. This CDR3 is built from 15 residues. Deletions cut 1 base from V and 7 bases from J, with 11 bases between. The CDR3, as DNA: TGTGCCAGCAGTTTATCACAGCTTCACAATTCACCCCTCCACTTT. Translating gives CASSLSQLHNSPLHF.

This rearrangement joins TRBV29-1 to TRBJ1-1; a weak D match, TRBD1 (6 bases). Trimming removed 6 bases from V and 0 bases from J, with 11 bases in between. The CDR3 consists of 13 residues. Germline assignment: CDR1 SQVTM and CDR2 ANQGSEA. The CDR3 region is CSVTDRLNTEAFF. Here the CDR3 DNA reads TGCAGCGTGACCGACAGGCTGAACACTGAAGCTTTCTTT.

This clone has only one observation. J is TRBJ1-2 and V is TRBV7-2; 11 bases match TRBD1. The length of the CDR3 is 17 residues. From germline, CDR1 is SGHTA and CDR2 FQGNSA. J lost 2 bases, V lost 1 base, and 6 bases had no gene match. The CDR3 protein is CASSLGGTGGRNYGYTF. The CDR3, as DNA: TGTGCCAGCAGCTTAGGGGGGACAGGGGGTAGAAACTATGGCTACACCTTC.

This clone was counted a few times. The V gene is TRBV18, the J gene TRBJ1-3, with D uncertain. The germline V gene has CDR1 KGHSH and CDR2 LQKENI. V was cut by 3 bases and J by 2 bases, with 14 bases left in between. The CDR3 is 16 residues long. The CDR3 region has the DNA TGTGCCAGCTCACCGCCCGACGGTACAGCTGGAAACACCATATATTTT. Translation gives CASSPPDGTAGNTIYF. Looking up the rest from reference TRBV18 and TRBJ1-3 gives the full variable domain: NAGVMQNPRHLVRRRGQEARLRCSPMKGHSHVYWYRQLPEEGLKFMVYLQKENIIDESGMPKERFSAEFPKEGPSILRIQQVVRGDSAAYFCASSPPDGTAGNTIYFGEGSWLTVV.

This chain links TRBV25-1 with TRBJ2-5; D perhaps matches TRBD1 (6 bases). The CDR3 length is 14 residues. Deletions cut 6 bases from V and 5 bases from J, with 16 bases between. Germline CDR1 is MGHDK and CDR2 is SYGVNS. Here the CDR3 DNA reads TGTGCCAGCAGACACAGGGACGATTCGGAGACCCAGTACTTC. Residues: CASRHRDDSETQYF.

The chain recombines TRBV7-9 with TRBJ2-3, with D perhaps TRBD1 (5 bases). CDR1 is SEHNR, CDR2 FQNEAQ, per germline (reference sequence). This CDR3 region has 16 residues. V lost 5 bases to trimming and J lost 0 bases, with 15 bases between them. The CDR3 region is CASSPLGATSTDTQYF. As DNA, the CDR3 is TGTGCCAGCAGCCCTCTAGGGGCCACTAGCACAGATACGCAGTATTTT.

This chain joins TRBV27 and TRBJ1-3, with unresolved D. V was trimmed by 3 bases and J by 4 bases, leaving 10 bases between them. Germline-derived CDR1 and CDR2 are MNHEY and SMNVEV (reference sequence). This CDR3 region has 14 residues. The CDR3 reads CASSFGPGGNTIYF. The CDR3 bases are TGTGCCAGCAGTTTTGGCCCGGGAGGAAACACCATATATTTT.

The rearrangement uses TRBV5-5 and TRBJ1-2, with 8 bases fitting TRBD1. Germline V gene data show CDR1 as SGHKS and CDR2 as YYEKEE (reference sequence). The CDR3 sequence is 14 residues long. V lost 10 bases and J lost 6; bases outside the gene matches: 14. CDR3 DNA sequence: TGTGCCTCAAGTGGCCAGGACAGGGTTCATGGCTACACCTTC. Translation gives CASSGQDRVHGYTF. The variable domain in full, with the rest retrieved from reference TRBV5-5 and TRBJ1-2, is DAGVTQSPTHLIKTRGQQVTLRCSPISGHKSVSWYQQVLGQGPQFIFQYYEKEERGRGNFPDRFSARQFPNYSSELNVNALLLGDSALYLCASSGQDRVHGYTFGSGTRLTVV.

The V call is TRBV3-1 (or the pseudogene TRBV3-2), the J call TRBJ1-2; unclear D gene. Between the trimmed V and J ends, which lost 1 base and 0 bases, there was a span of 9 bases. Germline V gene sequence: CDR1 LGHDT, CDR2 YNNKEL (reference sequence). This CDR3 contains 15 residues. The CDR3 region has the DNA TGTGCCAGCAGCCAAGCCTCTGCGGCTAACTATGGCTACACCTTC. The encoded protein is CASSQASAANYGYTF.